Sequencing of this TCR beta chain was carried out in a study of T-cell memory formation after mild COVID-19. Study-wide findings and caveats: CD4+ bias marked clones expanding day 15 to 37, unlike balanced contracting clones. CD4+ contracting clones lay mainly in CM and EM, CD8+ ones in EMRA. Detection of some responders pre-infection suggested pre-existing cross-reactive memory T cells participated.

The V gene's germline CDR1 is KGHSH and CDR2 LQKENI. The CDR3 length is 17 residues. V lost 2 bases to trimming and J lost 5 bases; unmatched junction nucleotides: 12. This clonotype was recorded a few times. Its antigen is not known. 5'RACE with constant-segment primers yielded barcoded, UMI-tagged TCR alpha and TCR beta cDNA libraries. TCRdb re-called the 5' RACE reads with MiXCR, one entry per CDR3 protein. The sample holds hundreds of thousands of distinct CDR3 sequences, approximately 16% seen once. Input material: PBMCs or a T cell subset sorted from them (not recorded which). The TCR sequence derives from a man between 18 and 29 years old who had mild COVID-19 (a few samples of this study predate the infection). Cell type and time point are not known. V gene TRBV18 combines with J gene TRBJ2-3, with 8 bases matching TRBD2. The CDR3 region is CASSPFDGGASGDTQYF. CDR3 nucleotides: TGTGCCAGCTCACCATTTGACGGGGGGGCTTCAGGAGATACGCAGTATTTT.